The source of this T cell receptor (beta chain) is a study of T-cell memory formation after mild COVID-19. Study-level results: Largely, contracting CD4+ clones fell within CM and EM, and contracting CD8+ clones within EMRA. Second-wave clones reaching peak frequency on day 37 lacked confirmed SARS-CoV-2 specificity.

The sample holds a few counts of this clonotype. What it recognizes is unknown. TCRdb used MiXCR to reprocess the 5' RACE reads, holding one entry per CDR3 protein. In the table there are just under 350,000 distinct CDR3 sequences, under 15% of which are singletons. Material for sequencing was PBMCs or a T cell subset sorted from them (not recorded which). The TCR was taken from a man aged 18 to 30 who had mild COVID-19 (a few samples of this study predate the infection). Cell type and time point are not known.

For the CDR3, the DNA is TGCGCCAGCAGCTCTCAGGATCCTTCGAACACTGAAGCTTTCTTT. As protein: CASSSQDPSNTEAFF. The rearrangement joins TRBV5-1 to TRBJ1-1; the D is unclear. The ends were cut back, 3 bases at V and 1 base at J, with 13 bases in the middle. The CDR3 consists of 15 residues. Germline-derived CDR1 and CDR2 are SGHRS and YFSETQ.